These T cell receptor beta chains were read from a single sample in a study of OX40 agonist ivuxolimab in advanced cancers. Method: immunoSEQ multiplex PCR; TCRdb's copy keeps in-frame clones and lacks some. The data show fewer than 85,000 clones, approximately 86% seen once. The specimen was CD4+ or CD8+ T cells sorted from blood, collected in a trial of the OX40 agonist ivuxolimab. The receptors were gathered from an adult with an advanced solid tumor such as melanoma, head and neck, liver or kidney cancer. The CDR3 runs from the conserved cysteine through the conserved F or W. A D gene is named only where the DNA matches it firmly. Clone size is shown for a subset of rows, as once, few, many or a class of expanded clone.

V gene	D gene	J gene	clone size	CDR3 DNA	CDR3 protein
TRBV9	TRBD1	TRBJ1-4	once	TGTGCCAGCAGCGGACAGGGACGGGGCGAAAAACTGTTTTTT	CASSGQGRGEKLFF
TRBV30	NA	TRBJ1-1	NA	TGTGCCTGGAGTGCAGGGCCGTACACTGAAGCTTTCTTT	CAWSAGPYTEAFF
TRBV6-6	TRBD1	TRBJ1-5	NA	TGTGCCAGCAGTTATGGGACAGACGGGGGTCAGCCCCAGCATTTT	CASSYGTDGGQPQHF
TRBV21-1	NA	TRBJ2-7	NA	TGTGCCAGCCCCCCGAAGCGGGCAACTACCACTAACTCCTACGAGCAGTACTTC	CASPPKRATTTNSYEQYF
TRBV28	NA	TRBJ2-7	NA	TGTGCCAGCAGTTTAGCAGGGCGATACGGGGAGCAGTACTTC	CASSLAGRYGEQYF
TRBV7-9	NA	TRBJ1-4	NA	TGTGCCGCGGGGGCAGGGGATGAAAAACTGTTTTTT	CAAGAGDEKLFF
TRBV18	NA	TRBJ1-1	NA	TGTGCCAGCTCACCACTCGGGGTGGGAAACACTGAAGCTTTCTTT	CASSPLGVGNTEAFF
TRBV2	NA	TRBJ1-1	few	TGTGCCAGCAGTGTTACGGGGAACACTGAAGCTTTCTTT	CASSVTGNTEAFF
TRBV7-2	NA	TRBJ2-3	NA	TGTGCCAGCAGCTCCTCCCGAGATACGCAGTATTTT	CASSSSRDTQYF
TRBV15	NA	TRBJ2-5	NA	TGTGCCACCAGCAGAGATCAGAGGGGGAAGGAGACCCAGTACTTC	CATSRDQRGKETQYF
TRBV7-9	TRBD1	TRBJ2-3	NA	TGTGCCAGCAGCTTAATGGCAGGGGGCGGCACAGATACGCAGTATTTT	CASSLMAGGGTDTQYF
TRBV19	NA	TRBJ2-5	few	TGTGCCAGTAGTATAACCCAGGGTTCATTAGAGACCCAGTACTTC	CASSITQGSLETQYF
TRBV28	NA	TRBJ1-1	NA	TGTGCCAGCAGGGCCCCAGGGCAGTGGACTGAAGCTTTCTTT	CASRAPGQWTEAFF
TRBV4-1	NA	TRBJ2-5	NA	TGCGCCAGCAGCGCACAGGGACCCCAAGAGACCCAGTACTTC	CASSAQGPQETQYF
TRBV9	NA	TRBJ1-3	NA	TGTGCCAGCAGCCCCGTCAGCTCTGGAAACACCATATATTTT	CASSPVSSGNTIYF
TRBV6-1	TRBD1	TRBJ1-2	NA	TGTGCCAGCAGGCCGGGACAGGGATATGGCTACACCTTC	CASRPGQGYGYTF
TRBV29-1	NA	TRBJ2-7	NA	TGCAGCGTTGCGGTGGAGGAGCAGTACTTC	CSVAVEEQYF
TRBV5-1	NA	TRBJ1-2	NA	TGCGCCAGCAGCTTGGCCGGGGATGACTCTCGCTATGGCTACACCTTC	CASSLAGDDSRYGYTF
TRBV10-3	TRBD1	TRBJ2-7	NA	TGTGCCATCAGTGAAGTGGACAGGGGCTACGAGCAGTACTTC	CAISEVDRGYEQYF
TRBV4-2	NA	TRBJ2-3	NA	TGTGCCAGCAGCCAAGGGGGGCGGTTAATTACAGATACGCAGTATTTT	CASSQGGRLITDTQYF
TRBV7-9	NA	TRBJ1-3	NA	TGTGCCAGCAGCTTGGGAGGTTCTGGAAACACCATATATTTT	CASSLGGSGNTIYF
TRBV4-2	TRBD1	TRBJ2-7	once	TGTGCCAGCAGCTTGGGGACAGGTTCCTACGAGCAGTACTTC	CASSLGTGSYEQYF
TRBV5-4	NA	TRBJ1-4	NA	TGTGCCAGCAGCCGAGACAGAACTAATGAAAAACTGTTTTTT	CASSRDRTNEKLFF
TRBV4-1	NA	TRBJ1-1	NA	TGCGCCAGCAGGCATCCTACGAGGAACCGGCACACTGAAGCTTTCTTT	CASRHPTRNRHTEAFF
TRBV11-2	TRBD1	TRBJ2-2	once	TGTGCCAGCAGACGACCATTCGGGACAGACCCAAGGTTGGCCGGGGAGCTGTTTTTT	CASRRPFGTDPRLAGELFF
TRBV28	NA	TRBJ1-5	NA	TGTGCCAGCAGTTGGACTAATCAGCCCCAGCATTTT	CASSWTNQPQHF
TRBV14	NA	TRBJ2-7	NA	TGTGCCAGCAGCCTCCTGACCATACGGAACGAGCAGTACTTC	CASSLLTIRNEQYF
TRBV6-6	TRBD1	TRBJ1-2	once	TGTGCCAGCAGAGGTCAGGGGGACTATGGCTACACCTTC	CASRGQGDYGYTF
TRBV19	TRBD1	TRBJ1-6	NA	TGTGCCAGTAGTCCGCGAAGACAGGGGACAGTGAATTCACCCCTCCACTTT	CASSPRRQGTVNSPLHF
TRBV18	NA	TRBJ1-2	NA	TGTGCCAGCTCGCAAACCCCGGGCGGAAACTATGGCTACACCTTC	CASSQTPGGNYGYTF
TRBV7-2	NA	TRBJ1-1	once	TGTGCCAGCAGCTGGGACACTGAAGCTTTCTTT	CASSWDTEAFF
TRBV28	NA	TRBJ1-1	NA	TGTGCCAGCAGCCCCCTGACGGGACGGAACACTGAAGCTTTCTTT	CASSPLTGRNTEAFF
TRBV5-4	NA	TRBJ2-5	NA	TGTGCCAGCAGCCCTAGAGGGGGGGCCTGGGGGGAGACCCAGTACTTC	CASSPRGGAWGETQYF
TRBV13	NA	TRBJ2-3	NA	TGTGCCAGCAGCTTGTGGGGTAGCGATTCAGATACGCAGTATTTT	CASSLWGSDSDTQYF
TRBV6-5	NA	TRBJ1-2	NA	TGTGCCAGCAGTTACTCGTGGCAGGAGGATGGCTACACCTTC	CASSYSWQEDGYTF
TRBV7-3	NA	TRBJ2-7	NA	TGTGCCAGCAGCCTCTCCCCGAGCTCCTACGAGCAGTACTTC	CASSLSPSSYEQYF
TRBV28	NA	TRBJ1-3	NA	TGTGCCAGCAGTTTAGAACCCTCGAGAAACACCATATATTTT	CASSLEPSRNTIYF
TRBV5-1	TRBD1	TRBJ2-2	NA	TGCGCCAGCAGCCCACCGGGACAGGGGAAAATTGGGGAGCTGTTTTTT	CASSPPGQGKIGELFF
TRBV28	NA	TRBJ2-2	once	TGTGCCAGCATCATCCATGGGGGCTCCGGGGAGCTGTTTTTT	CASIIHGGSGELFF
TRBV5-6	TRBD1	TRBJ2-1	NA	TGTGCCAGCATCGCCGGGACAGCTTACAATGAGCAGTTCTTC	CASIAGTAYNEQFF
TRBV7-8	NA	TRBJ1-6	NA	TGTGCCAGCCTGCCCCGGGGGGTCTCCCCTTCACCCCTCCACTTT	CASLPRGVSPSPLHF
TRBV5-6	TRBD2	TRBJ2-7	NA	TGTGCCAGCAGCCGGGAGGCCTACGAGCAGTACTTC	CASSREAYEQYF
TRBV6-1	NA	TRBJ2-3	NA	TGTGCCAGCGAGGGACACCCTAGGGATACGCAGTATTTT	CASEGHPRDTQYF
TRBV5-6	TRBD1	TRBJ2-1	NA	TGTGCCAGCAGCTGGGGACAGGGCTTAGGAAATGAGCAGTTCTTC	CASSWGQGLGNEQFF
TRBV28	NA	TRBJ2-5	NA	TGTGCCAGCAGTTTAGTCGGGGGCAGGGGGTCGGAGACCCAGTACTTC	CASSLVGGRGSETQYF
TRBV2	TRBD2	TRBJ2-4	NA	TGTGCCAGCAGTGCGGAGCGGGGGGGCCGTCCGTACTTC	CASSAERGGRPYF
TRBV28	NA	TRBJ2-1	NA	TGTGCCAGCAATACTCCGGGGGGACAGCTAGAGGATGAGCAGTTCTTC	CASNTPGGQLEDEQFF
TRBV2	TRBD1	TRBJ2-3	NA	TGTGCCAGCAGTGTGGACAGGGTGGCAGATACGCAGTATTTT	CASSVDRVADTQYF
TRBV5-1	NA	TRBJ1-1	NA	TGCGCCAGCAGCACCGGATACAGGGCGGTTGAAGCTTTCTTT	CASSTGYRAVEAFF
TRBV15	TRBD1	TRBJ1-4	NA	TGTGCCACCAGCAGAGTTGACAGGGGGCAAGGTGAAAAACTGTTTTTT	CATSRVDRGQGEKLFF
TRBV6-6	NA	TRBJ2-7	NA	TGTGCCAGCAGTTCAGCCTACGAGCAGTACTTC	CASSSAYEQYF
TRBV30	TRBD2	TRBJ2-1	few	TGTGCCTGGAGCCCAACTAGCGCATCCCTGCTGAATAACTACAATGAGCAGTTCTTC	CAWSPTSASLLNNYNEQFF
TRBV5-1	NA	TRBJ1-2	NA	TGCGCCAGCAGCTGGGGGGATTATGGCTACACCTTC	CASSWGDYGYTF
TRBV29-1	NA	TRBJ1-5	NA	TGCAGCGTAGGGGGCAATCAGCCCCAGCATTTT	CSVGGNQPQHF
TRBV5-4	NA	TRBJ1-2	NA	TGTGCCAGCAGCTCCGATCAGGGGTTGGGTGGCTACACCTTC	CASSSDQGLGGYTF